What follows describes a single TCR beta chain. Its target is not known. The sample originates from a study of neoadjuvant anti-PD-1 for oral cavity cancer. Study details: Patients without progression received a fourth nivolumab dose around day 43, then surgical resection on days 50-56.

Study-level points and caveats: Treg/Th17 ratio rose with pretreatment blood and fell with post-treatment tumor TCRbeta clonality. Each response group had just a few patients in TCR analyses.

The data were produced by immunoSEQ multiplex PCR, yet TCRdb's version contains in-frame clones alone and is incomplete. Among roughly 32,000 clones, around four fifths were seen once, and the ten largest hold about 3.4%. Sample time point: after neoadjuvant nivolumab, at surgical resection. Cohort: HPV-negative, locally advanced oral cavity squamous cell carcinoma patients. CDR1 SGHTA and CDR2 FQGTGA come from the germline V gene. V lost 4 bases to trimming and J lost 0 bases, with 13 bases between them. The CDR3 covers 16 residues. The starting material was PBMCs, obtained after nivolumab (anti-PD-1) treatment. This clonotype originated in a person aged 35 to 85 with oral cavity squamous cell carcinoma. The chain is built from TRBV7-3 and TRBJ1-3; tentatively, D is TRBD1 (5 bases). DNA of the CDR3: TGTGCCAGCAGCTCGGGACCTCCATACTCTGGAAACACCATATATTTT. This encodes CASSSGPPYSGNTIYF. Looking up the rest from reference TRBV7-3 and TRBJ1-3 gives the full variable domain: GAGVSQTPSNKVTEKGKYVELRCDPISGHTALYWYRQSLGQGPEFLIYFQGTGAADDSGLPNDRFFAVRPEGSVSTLKIQRTERGDSAVYLCASSSGPPYSGNTIYFGEGSWLTVV.